The entry that follows covers one TCR beta chain sequence. No antigen is known for it. At one boundary the junction diverges from the germline segment, which might be a read error. RNA and DNA were co-extracted from about 20-30 mg of unsorted bulk tissue. This record comes from a study of tumor-infiltrating lymphocytes in primary liver carcinoma. The study, taken as a whole, reports: The proportion of top clones found throughout all five tumor regions was only about 7-25%. Tumors significantly exceeded blood in top-250-clone fraction (p = 0.039).

The germline V gene has CDR1 SGHVS and CDR2 FQNEAQ. This CDR3 comprises 13 residues. Starting material of 450 to 550 ng total RNA yielded TCR beta cDNA via a constant-region primer. Each TCR beta library was derived from three nested multiplex PCR rounds that employed slightly modified ARM-PCR. The first two PCR rounds, approximately 10 cycles each, used TRBV1-TRBV30 forward primers and a C-beta reverse primer. Using its own MiXCR run on the multiplex PCR reads, TCRdb lists one record per CDR3 protein. The sample yields about 44,000 distinct CDR3 sequences, 60% to 75% seen once. The specimen sequenced was liver tumor tissue from sampling region 3. Noted subset: tumor region T3, left-lateral pole. This sequence joins TRBV7-8 and TRBJ1-1, with D possibly matching TRBD1 (6 bases). This receptor was taken from a man in his forties with primary liver carcinoma and hepatitis B virus infection. In DNA, the CDR3 is TGTGCCACCAGACGGACAGAGAACATTGAAGCTTTCTTT. Translating gives CATRRTENIEAFF.